The clone carrying this T cell receptor beta chain occurred many times. Its target is not known. RNA transcripts were the template for amplifying TCR beta CDR3 regions. The primer set for the first-round RT-PCR of the TCR CDR3 was HTBI. TCRdb used MiXCR to reprocess the multiplex PCR reads, holding one entry per CDR3 protein. The repertoire holds about 580,000 distinct CDR3 sequences, approximately 15% seen once, with more than 5% in the top ten. This entry is derived from a study of T cells in Graves' hyperthyroidism and ophthalmopathy. Study-wide findings and caveats: Ophthalmopathy stood apart from stable hyperthyroidism in a 13 V-J model.

V lost 8 bases and J lost 1, with 15 bases in between. CDR1 is SNHLY, CDR2 FYNNEI, per germline. The CDR3 sequence is 15 residues long. Researchers barred patients who had uncontrolled infection, other autoimmune disease, pregnancy or lactation. Sequencing was performed on blood. The clonotype was recovered from a woman aged 25 to 45 with Graves' hyperthyroidism that later progressed to Graves' ophthalmopathy. The chain has TRBV2 and TRBJ2-1; D gene unclear. The CDR3 DNA reads as TGTGCCAGCGTAACCGGTACCGCTTCCTACAATGAGCAGTTCTTC. It translates to CASVTGTASYNEQFF.